These T cell receptor beta chains were read from a single sample in a study of regulatory T cells in long-lasting Graves disease. One entry per CDR3 protein results from TCRdb running MiXCR on the multiplex PCR reads. This sample has 440,000 or so distinct CDR3 sequences, with more than 13% found just once. These sequences were also reported in another study, on T cells in Graves' hyperthyroidism and ophthalmopathy.

The source material was peripheral blood mononuclear cells (PBMCs), sampled at new diagnosis, from a patient treated with antithyroid drugs. The receptors come from a woman in her twenties or thirties with Graves disease. Each CDR3 is given with its conserved first and last residue. D genes are given only for firm matches. Clone size, where shown, is once, few, many, or a class for clones that have expanded.

abundance: few; j_gene: TRBJ2-1; d_gene: -; v_gene: TRBV3-1; CDR3nt: TGTGCCAGCAGCCAAGTGGGCAATGAGCAGTTCTTC; CDR3aa: CASSQVGNEQFF
abundance: few; j_gene: TRBJ2-7; d_gene: -; v_gene: TRBV9; CDR3nt: TGTGCCAGCAGCGTAGAGGAGGGGACCTACGAGCAGTACTTC; CDR3aa: CASSVEEGTYEQYF
abundance: many; j_gene: TRBJ2-7; d_gene: TRBD2; v_gene: TRBV20-1; CDR3nt: TGCAGTGCGACGGTACTAGCGGCGGGGGCCGATTACGAGCAGTACTTC; CDR3aa: CSATVLAAGADYEQYF
abundance: -; j_gene: TRBJ2-2; d_gene: -; v_gene: TRBV13; CDR3nt: TGTGCCAGCAGCTTAGGCCGGGGAGGCGGGGAGCTGTTTTTT; CDR3aa: CASSLGRGGGELFF
abundance: few; j_gene: TRBJ2-3; d_gene: -; v_gene: TRBV9; CDR3nt: TGTGCCAGCAGCTCTCGGACGATCAGCACAGATACGCAGTATTTT; CDR3aa: CASSSRTISTDTQYF
abundance: many; j_gene: TRBJ1-6; d_gene: -; v_gene: TRBV19; CDR3nt: TGTGCCAGTAGATGGGCTCCGGGGGATAATTCACCCCTCCACTTT; CDR3aa: CASRWAPGDNSPLHF
abundance: few; j_gene: TRBJ1-2; d_gene: -; v_gene: TRBV28; CDR3nt: TGTGCCAGCAGTTCATCGATGATCAACGACAGGCAGGCACGTGGCCACACCTTC; CDR3aa: CASSSSMINDRQARGHTF
abundance: -; j_gene: TRBJ2-1; d_gene: TRBD2; v_gene: TRBV20-1; CDR3nt: TGCAGTGCTGCAGGACTAGCGGGAGACTCCTACAATGAGCAGTTCTTC; CDR3aa: CSAAGLAGDSYNEQFF
abundance: -; j_gene: TRBJ2-3; d_gene: -; v_gene: TRBV24-1; CDR3nt: TGTGCCACCAGTGAGACAGAGACCTTCACAGATACGCAGTATTTT; CDR3aa: CATSETETFTDTQYF
abundance: few; j_gene: TRBJ2-2; d_gene: TRBD2; v_gene: TRBV10-2; CDR3nt: TGCGCCAGCAGAGCGGGAGAATTGGACACCGGGGAGCTGTTTTTT; CDR3aa: CASRAGELDTGELFF
abundance: many; j_gene: TRBJ1-1; d_gene: -; v_gene: TRBV19; CDR3nt: TGTGCCAGTAGCGGCGGACGCACTGAAGCTTTCTTT; CDR3aa: CASSGGRTEAFF
abundance: many; j_gene: TRBJ1-5; d_gene: TRBD1; v_gene: TRBV12-3/TRBV12-4; CDR3nt: TGTGCCAGCAGTTCCACAGGGGATAGCAATCAGCCCCAGCATTTT; CDR3aa: CASSSTGDSNQPQHF
abundance: many; j_gene: TRBJ2-1; d_gene: -; v_gene: TRBV5-1; CDR3nt: TGCGCCAGCAGCTTGGGGGGGCGGGACCCCGGGATGAGTGAGCAGTTCTTC; CDR3aa: CASSLGGRDPGMSEQFF
abundance: -; j_gene: TRBJ2-2; d_gene: TRBD2; v_gene: TRBV7-3; CDR3nt: TGTGCCAGCAGCCCTACTCCTAGCGGAGCGACCACCGGGGAGCTGTTTTTT; CDR3aa: CASSPTPSGATTGELFF
abundance: few; j_gene: TRBJ1-4; d_gene: TRBD1; v_gene: TRBV3-1; CDR3nt: TGTGCCAGCAGCCAAGACGGGTTAGGCAGGGGGACAACTAATGAAAAACTGTTTTTT; CDR3aa: CASSQDGLGRGTTNEKLFF
abundance: many; j_gene: TRBJ1-1; d_gene: -; v_gene: TRBV28; CDR3nt: TGTGCCAGCGGCGCGGGGGCGCTTAGCACTGAAGCTTTCTTT; CDR3aa: CASGAGALSTEAFF
abundance: many; j_gene: TRBJ2-5; d_gene: -; v_gene: TRBV24-1; CDR3nt: TGTGCCACCAGTGATGTAGGGCCTTTAGAGACCCAGTACTTC; CDR3aa: CATSDVGPLETQYF
abundance: few; j_gene: TRBJ2-1; d_gene: TRBD2; v_gene: TRBV24-1; CDR3nt: TGTGCCACCAGTGACCCATCGGGGGGAATGGTCTACAATGAGCAGTTCTTC; CDR3aa: CATSDPSGGMVYNEQFF
abundance: -; j_gene: TRBJ2-1; d_gene: -; v_gene: TRBV15; CDR3nt: TGTGCCACCAGCAGATCCCCTCGCGAAAGAAATGAGCAGTTCTTC; CDR3aa: CATSRSPRERNEQFF
abundance: many; j_gene: TRBJ2-2; d_gene: -; v_gene: TRBV2; CDR3nt: TGTGCCAGCAAAAGAACAGGGACGAACACCGGGGAGCTGTTTTTT; CDR3aa: CASKRTGTNTGELFF
abundance: many; j_gene: TRBJ2-4; d_gene: TRBD1; v_gene: TRBV7-9; CDR3nt: TGTGCCAGCAGACCAGCCGGGACAGGCAAAAACATTCAGTACTTC; CDR3aa: CASRPAGTGKNIQYF
abundance: -; j_gene: TRBJ1-1; d_gene: TRBD1; v_gene: TRBV29-1; CDR3nt: TGCAGCTCCCGACAGGGTTTTGGTAACACTGAAGCTTTCTTT; CDR3aa: CSSRQGFGNTEAFF
abundance: many; j_gene: TRBJ2-4; d_gene: -; v_gene: TRBV20-1; CDR3nt: TGCAGTGCTAGCCGGGACGAGGCCAAAAACATTCAGTACTTC; CDR3aa: CSASRDEAKNIQYF
abundance: many; j_gene: TRBJ2-1; d_gene: -; v_gene: TRBV15; CDR3nt: TGTGCCACCAGCAGAGGTAGGGGGGGGCTAGCGGAAAACAATGAGCAGTTCTTC; CDR3aa: CATSRGRGGLAENNEQFF
abundance: many; j_gene: TRBJ2-3; d_gene: -; v_gene: TRBV24-1; CDR3nt: -; CDR3aa: CATGDRGHFGDTQYF
abundance: few; j_gene: TRBJ1-1; d_gene: -; v_gene: TRBV24-1; CDR3nt: TGTGCCACCAGTGACCCTAATGGGGCGGGAGCTGAAGCTTTCTTT; CDR3aa: CATSDPNGAGAEAFF
abundance: -; j_gene: TRBJ1-6; d_gene: TRBD1; v_gene: TRBV12-3/TRBV12-4; CDR3nt: TGTGCCAGCAGCCGGGACAGGGGGCGATTCTATTCACCCCTCCACTTT; CDR3aa: CASSRDRGRFYSPLHF
abundance: -; j_gene: TRBJ2-1; d_gene: TRBD2; v_gene: TRBV20-1; CDR3nt: TGCAGTGCTAGGGAATGGGGAAGGACTAGCGGGAATGAGCAGTTCTTC; CDR3aa: CSAREWGRTSGNEQFF
abundance: few; j_gene: TRBJ2-7; d_gene: -; v_gene: TRBV29-1; CDR3nt: TGCAGCGTACCGGGACCCTACTACGAGCAGTACTTC; CDR3aa: CSVPGPYYEQYF
abundance: many; j_gene: TRBJ2-1; d_gene: -; v_gene: TRBV6-5; CDR3nt: TGTGCCAGCAGTTACTGGGCGGGATGGAGACCCAATGAGCAGTTCTTC; CDR3aa: CASSYWAGWRPNEQFF
abundance: many; j_gene: TRBJ2-3; d_gene: -; v_gene: TRBV7-3; CDR3nt: TGTGCCAGCAGCCCACTAGTAGGCACAGATACGCAGTATTTT; CDR3aa: CASSPLVGTDTQYF